Given below is one T cell receptor beta chain in context. The data belong to a study of blood T cell repertoires in COVID-19. The germline gives CDR1 MNHNS, CDR2 SASEGT. Trimming took 2 bases from V and 2 from J, leaving 10 bases between them. The CDR3 spans 15 residues. Generated by immunoSEQ multiplex PCR, the TCRdb table keeps only in-frame clones and is missing some. In the table there are over 200,000 clones, roughly 84% of which are singletons. The gene calls are TRBV6-1 and TRBJ1-3; D remains ambiguous. Sequences were obtained from peripheral blood. The source is a middle-aged man with active or convalescent COVID-19. CDR3 DNA sequence: TGTGCCAGCAGTGAACCGCACAAAACTGGAAACACCATATATTTT. Its protein product is CASSEPHKTGNTIYF.